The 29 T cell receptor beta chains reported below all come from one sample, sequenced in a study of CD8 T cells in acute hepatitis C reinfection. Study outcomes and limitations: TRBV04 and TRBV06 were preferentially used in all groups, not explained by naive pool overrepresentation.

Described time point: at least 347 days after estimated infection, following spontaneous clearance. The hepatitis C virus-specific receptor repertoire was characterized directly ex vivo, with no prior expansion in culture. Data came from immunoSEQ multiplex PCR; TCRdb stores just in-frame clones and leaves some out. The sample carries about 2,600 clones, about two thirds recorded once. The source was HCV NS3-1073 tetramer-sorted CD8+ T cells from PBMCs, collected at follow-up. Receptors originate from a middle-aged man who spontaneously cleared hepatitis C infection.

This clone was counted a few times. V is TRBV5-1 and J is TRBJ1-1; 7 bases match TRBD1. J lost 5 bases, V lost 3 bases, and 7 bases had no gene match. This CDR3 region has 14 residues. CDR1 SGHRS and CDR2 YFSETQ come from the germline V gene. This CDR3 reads CASSSSTGWTEAFF. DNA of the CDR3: TGCGCCAGCAGCTCGTCGACAGGGTGGACTGAAGCTTTCTTT.

CDR3 sequence: CASSQDLGGNQETQYF. Written as DNA, the CDR3 is TGCGCCAGCAGCCAAGATTTAGGAGGGAACCAAGAGACCCAGTACTTC. The chain carries TRBV4-3 and TRBJ2-5, with D maybe TRBD2 (6 bases). CDR1 and CDR2 from the germline V gene are LGHNA and YSLEER. Trimming removed 0 bases from V and 0 bases from J, with 11 bases in between. The CDR3 has 16 amino acids.

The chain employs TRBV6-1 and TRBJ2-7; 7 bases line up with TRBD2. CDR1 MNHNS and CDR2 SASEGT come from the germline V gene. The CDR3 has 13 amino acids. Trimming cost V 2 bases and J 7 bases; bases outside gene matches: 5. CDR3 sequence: CASSETEAGEQYF. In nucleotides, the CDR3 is TGTGCCAGCAGTGAAACGGAAGCGGGGGAGCAGTACTTC.

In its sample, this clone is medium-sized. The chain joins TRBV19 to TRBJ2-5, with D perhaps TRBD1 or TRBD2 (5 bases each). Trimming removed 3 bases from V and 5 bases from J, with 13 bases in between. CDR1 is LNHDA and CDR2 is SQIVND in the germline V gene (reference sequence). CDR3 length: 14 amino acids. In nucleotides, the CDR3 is TGTGCCAGTAGTATTTCGGGGACGTGGGAGACCCAGTACTTC. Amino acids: CASSISGTWETQYF.

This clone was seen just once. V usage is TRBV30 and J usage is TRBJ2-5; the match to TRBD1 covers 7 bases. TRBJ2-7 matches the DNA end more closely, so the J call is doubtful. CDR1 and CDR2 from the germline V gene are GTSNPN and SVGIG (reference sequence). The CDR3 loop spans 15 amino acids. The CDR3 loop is CAWRSWTGQYYEQYF. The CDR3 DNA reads TGTGCCTGGAGGTCTTGGACAGGACAGTATTACGAGCAGTACTTC.

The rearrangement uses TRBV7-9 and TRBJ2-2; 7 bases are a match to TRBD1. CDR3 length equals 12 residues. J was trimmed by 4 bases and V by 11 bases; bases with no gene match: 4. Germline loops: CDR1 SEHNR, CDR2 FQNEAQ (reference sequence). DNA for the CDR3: TGTGCCTCGACAGGGTTCACCGGGGAGCTGTTTTTT. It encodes CASTGFTGELFF.

Written as DNA, the CDR3 is TGCGCCAGCAGCGGTAGCGGGAGGGCCTACGAGCAGTACTTC. As protein: CASSGSGRAYEQYF. The chain carries TRBV5-1 and TRBJ2-7; 11 nucleotides agree with TRBD2. The CDR3 consists of 14 residues. From germline, CDR1 is SGHRS and CDR2 YFSETQ. J was trimmed by 2 bases and V by 4 bases; bases with no gene match: 2.

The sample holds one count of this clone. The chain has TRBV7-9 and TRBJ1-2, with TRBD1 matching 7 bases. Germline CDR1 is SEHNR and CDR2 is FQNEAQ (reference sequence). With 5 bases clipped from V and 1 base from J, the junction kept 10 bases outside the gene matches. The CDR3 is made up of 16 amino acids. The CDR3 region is CASSQQGTLHNYGYTF. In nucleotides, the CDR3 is TGTGCCAGCAGCCAACAGGGGACCCTTCATAACTATGGCTACACCTTC.

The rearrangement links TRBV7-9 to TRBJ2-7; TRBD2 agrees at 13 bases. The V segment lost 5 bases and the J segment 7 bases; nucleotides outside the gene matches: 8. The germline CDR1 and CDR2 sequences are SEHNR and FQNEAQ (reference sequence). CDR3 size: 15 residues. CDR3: CASSATSGRLGEQYF. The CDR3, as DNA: TGTGCCAGCAGCGCGACTAGCGGGAGGTTGGGGGAGCAGTACTTC.

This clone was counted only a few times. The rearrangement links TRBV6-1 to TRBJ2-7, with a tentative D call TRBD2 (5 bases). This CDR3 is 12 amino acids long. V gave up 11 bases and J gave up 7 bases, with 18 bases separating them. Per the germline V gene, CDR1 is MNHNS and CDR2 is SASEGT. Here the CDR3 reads CAARTQRREQYF. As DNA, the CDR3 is TGTGCCGCTCGGACTCAAAGACGGGAGCAGTACTTC.

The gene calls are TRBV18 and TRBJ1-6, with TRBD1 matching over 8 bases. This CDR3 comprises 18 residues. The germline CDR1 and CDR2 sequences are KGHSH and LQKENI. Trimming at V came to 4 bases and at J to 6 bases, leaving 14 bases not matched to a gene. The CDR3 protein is CASSQLSRTGPVNSPLHF. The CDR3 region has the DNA TGTGCCAGCTCACAACTCTCTCGGACAGGGCCAGTTAATTCACCCCTCCACTTT.

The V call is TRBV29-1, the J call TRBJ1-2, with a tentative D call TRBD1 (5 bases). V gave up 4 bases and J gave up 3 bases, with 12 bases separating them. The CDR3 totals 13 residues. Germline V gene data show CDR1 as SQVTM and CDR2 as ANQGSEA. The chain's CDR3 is CSVVVGGDYGYTF. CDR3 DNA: TGCAGCGTTGTCGTGGGGGGGGACTATGGCTACACCTTC.

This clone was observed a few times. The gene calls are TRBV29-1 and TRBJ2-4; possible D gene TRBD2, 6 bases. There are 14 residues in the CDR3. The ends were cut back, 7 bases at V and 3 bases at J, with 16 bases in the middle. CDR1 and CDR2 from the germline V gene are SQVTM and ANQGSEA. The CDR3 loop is CSAPGVFDKNIQYF. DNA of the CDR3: TGCAGCGCCCCGGGGGTCTTTGACAAAAACATTCAGTACTTC.

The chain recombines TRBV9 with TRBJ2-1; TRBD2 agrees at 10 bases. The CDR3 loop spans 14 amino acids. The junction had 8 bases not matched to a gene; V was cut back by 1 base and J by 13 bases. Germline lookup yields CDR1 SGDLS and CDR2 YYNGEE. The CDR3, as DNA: TGTGCCAGCAGCGTAAATAGCGGGGGGCAAGCCCAGTTCTTC. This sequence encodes CASSVNSGGQAQFF.

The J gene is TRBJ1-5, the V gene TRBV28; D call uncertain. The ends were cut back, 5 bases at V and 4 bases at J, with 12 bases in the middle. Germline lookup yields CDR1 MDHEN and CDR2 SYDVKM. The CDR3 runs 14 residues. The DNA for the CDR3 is TGTGCCAGCAGTCCCTCGCTCGAGAATCAGCCCCAGCATTTT. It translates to CASSPSLENQPQHF.

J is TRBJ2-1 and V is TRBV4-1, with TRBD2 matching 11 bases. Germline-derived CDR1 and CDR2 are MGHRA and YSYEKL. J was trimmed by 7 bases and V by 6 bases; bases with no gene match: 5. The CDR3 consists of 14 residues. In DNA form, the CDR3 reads TGCGCCAGCAGATTCCTAGCGGGAGGTAATGAGCAGTTCTTC. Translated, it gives CASRFLAGGNEQFF.

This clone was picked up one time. CDR3: CASSQDGSATFGYTF. As DNA, the CDR3 is TGCGCCAGCAGCCAAGATGGGTCAGCCACGTTTGGCTACACCTTC. The chain recombines TRBV4-3 with TRBJ1-2; D unclear. CDR1 and CDR2 (germline): LGHNA, YSLEER. The CDR3 sequence is 15 residues long. V lost 0 bases, J lost 7 bases, and 15 bases lay in between.

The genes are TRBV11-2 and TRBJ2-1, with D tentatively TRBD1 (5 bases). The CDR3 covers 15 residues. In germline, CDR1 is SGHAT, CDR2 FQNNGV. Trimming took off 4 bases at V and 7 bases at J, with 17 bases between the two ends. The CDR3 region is CASSSVGLKGNEQFF. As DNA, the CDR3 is TGTGCCAGCAGCTCCGTGGGGTTAAAGGGGAATGAGCAGTTCTTC.

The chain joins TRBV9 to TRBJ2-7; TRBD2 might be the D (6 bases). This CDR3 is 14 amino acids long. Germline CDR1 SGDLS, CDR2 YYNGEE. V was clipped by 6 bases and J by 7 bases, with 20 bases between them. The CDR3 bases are TGTGCCAGCACTTCAGGGACTCCGCCGGGGGAGCAGTACTTC. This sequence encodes CASTSGTPPGEQYF.

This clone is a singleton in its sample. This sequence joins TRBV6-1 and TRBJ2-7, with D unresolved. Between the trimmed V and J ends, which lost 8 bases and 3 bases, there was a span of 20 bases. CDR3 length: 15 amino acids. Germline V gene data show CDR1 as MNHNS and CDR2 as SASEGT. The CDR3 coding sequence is TGTGCCAGCCTCAGTTTCAGCCTAAGCCACTACGAGCAGTACTTC. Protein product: CASLSFSLSHYEQYF.

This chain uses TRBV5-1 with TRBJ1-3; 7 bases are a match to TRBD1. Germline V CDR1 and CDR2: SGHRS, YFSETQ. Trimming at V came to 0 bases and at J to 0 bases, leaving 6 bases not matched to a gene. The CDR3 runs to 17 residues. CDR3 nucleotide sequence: TGCGCCAGCAGCTTGGAGGGACAGAGCTACTCTGGAAACACCATATATTTT. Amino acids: CASSLEGQSYSGNTIYF.

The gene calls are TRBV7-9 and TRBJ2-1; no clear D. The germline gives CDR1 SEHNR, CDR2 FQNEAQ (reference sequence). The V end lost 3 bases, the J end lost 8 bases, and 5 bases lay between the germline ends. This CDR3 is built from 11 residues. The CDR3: CASSFKDEQFF. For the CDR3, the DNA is TGTGCCAGCAGCTTTAAGGATGAGCAGTTCTTC.

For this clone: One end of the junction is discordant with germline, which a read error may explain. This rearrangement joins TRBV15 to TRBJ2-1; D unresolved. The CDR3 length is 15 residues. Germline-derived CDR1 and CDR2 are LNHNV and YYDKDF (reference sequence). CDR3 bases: TGTGCCACCTCTCCCTCTTTGAGCTCCTACAATGAGCAATTCTTC. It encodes CATSPSLSSYNEQFF.

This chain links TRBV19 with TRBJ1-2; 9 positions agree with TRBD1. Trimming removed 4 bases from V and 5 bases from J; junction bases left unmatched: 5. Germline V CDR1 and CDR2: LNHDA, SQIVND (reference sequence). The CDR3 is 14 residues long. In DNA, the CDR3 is TGTGCCAGTAGTAAACAGGGGGCGCGGTATGGCTACACCTTC. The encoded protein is CASSKQGARYGYTF. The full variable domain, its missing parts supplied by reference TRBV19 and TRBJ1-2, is DGGITQSPKYLFRKEGQNVTLSCEQNLNHDAMYWYRQDPGQGLRLIYYSQIVNDFQKGDIAEGYSVSREKKESFPLTVTSAQKNPTAFYLCASSKQGARYGYTFGSGTRLTVV.

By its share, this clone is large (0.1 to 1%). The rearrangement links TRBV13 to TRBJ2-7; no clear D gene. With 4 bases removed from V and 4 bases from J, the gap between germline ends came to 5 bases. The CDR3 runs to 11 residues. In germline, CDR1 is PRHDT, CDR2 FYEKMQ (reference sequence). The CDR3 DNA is TGTGCCAGCAGCTCCCAGTACGAGCAGTACTTC. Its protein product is CASSSQYEQYF.

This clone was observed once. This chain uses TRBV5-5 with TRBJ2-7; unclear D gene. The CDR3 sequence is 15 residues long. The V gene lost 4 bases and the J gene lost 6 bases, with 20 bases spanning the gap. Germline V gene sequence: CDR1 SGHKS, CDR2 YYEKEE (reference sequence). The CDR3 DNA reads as TGTGCCAGCAGCCAAGAAGTGGGGTTGTGGGGCGAGCAGTACTTC. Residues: CASSQEVGLWGEQYF. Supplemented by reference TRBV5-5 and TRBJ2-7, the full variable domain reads DAGVTQSPTHLIKTRGQQVTLRCSPISGHKSVSWYQQVLGQGPQFIFQYYEKEERGRGNFPDRFSARQFPNYSSELNVNALLLGDSALYLCASSQEVGLWGEQYFGPGTRLTVT.

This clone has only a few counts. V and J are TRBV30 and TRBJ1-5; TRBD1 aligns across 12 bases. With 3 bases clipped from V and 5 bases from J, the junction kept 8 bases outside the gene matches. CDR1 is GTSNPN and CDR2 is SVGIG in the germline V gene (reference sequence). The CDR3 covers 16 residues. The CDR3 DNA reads TGTGCCTGGAGCTACCCGGGACAGGGGGCCTATCAGCCCCAGCATTTT. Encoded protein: CAWSYPGQGAYQPQHF.

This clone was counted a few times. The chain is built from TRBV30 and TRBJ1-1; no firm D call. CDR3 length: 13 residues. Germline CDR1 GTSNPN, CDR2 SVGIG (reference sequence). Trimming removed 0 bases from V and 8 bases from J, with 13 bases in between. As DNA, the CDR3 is TGTGCCTGGAGTGTACTGAGGAGGGTGGAAGCTTTCTTT. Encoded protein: CAWSVLRRVEAFF.

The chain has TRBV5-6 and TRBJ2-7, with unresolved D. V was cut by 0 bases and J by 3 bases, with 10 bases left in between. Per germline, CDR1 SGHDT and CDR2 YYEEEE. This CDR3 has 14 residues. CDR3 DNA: TGTGCCAGCAGCTTGGGACATTCCGACTACGAGCAGTACGTC. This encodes CASSLGHSDYEQYV.